Given below is one T cell receptor (beta chain) in context. This sample was included in a study of control samples from healthy donors and cancer patients. Clones were sequenced by immunoSEQ multiplex PCR, and TCRdb holds only the in-frame ones, with some missing. The sample contains about 160,000 clones, approximately 93% of which appear only once. Trimming cost V 1 base and J 0 bases, with 5 bases left between them. The germline V gene encodes CDR1 SGHKS and CDR2 YYEKEE (reference sequence). The CDR3 extends over 15 amino acids. Material for sequencing was blood. The chain couples TRBV5-5 to TRBJ2-6; D call uncertain. This receptor was identified in a woman aged 40 to 50 in good health. In nucleotides, the CDR3 is TGTGCCAGCAGCTTGATCTTCTCTGGGGCCAACGTCCTGACTTTC. Residues: CASSLIFSGANVLTF.